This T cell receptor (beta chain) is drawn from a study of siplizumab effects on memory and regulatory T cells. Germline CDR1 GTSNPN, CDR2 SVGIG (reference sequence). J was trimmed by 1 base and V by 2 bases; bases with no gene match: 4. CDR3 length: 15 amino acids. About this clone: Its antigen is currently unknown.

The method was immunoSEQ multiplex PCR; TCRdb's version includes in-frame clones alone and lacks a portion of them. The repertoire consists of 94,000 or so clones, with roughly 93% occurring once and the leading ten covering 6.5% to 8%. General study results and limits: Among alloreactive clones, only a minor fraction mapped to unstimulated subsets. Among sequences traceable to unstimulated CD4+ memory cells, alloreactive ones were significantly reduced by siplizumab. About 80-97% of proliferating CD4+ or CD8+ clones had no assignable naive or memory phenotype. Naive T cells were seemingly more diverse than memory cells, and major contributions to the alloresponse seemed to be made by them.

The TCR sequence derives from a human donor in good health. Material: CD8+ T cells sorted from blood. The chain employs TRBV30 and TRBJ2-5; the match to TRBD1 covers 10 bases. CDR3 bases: TGTGCCTGGAGTAAACGGGACAGGGGCCAAGAGACCCAGTACTTC. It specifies CAWSKRDRGQETQYF.